The 28 T cell receptor beta chains reported below all come from one sample, sequenced in a study of blood T cell repertoires in COVID-19 (dated by TCRdb to 2020 to 2022). Library construction relied on the immunoSEQ multiplex PCR assay. Held by TCRdb, this immuneACCESS table contains in-frame sequences only and omits some clones. Under half of the omission traces to an unresolved V gene where checked; the cause of the rest is unknown. This sample lists 200,000 to 250,000 clones; approximately 90% were detected once. The ten largest make up roughly a tenth of the sample. The sample consisted of peripheral blood. The receptors shown here come from a woman aged 50 to 60 with COVID-19, enrolled during active disease.

This chain connects TRBV6-6 to TRBJ2-7; 7 bases map to TRBD1. CDR3 size: 13 residues. With 6 bases clipped from V and 5 bases from J, the junction kept 7 bases outside the gene matches. The V gene's germline CDR1 is MNHNY and CDR2 SVGAGI (reference sequence). Here the CDR3 DNA reads TGTGCCAGCAGAAGGGACAGTTGGAACGAGCAGTACTTC. As protein: CASRRDSWNEQYF.

This clone appeared once. The J gene is TRBJ1-2, the V gene TRBV7-9; D is unclear. The CDR3 has 15 amino acids. Trimming cost V 4 bases and J 2 bases, with 14 bases left between them. The germline CDR1 and CDR2 sequences are SEHNR and FQNEAQ (reference sequence). CDR3 amino acids: CASSSPQRGNYGYTF. CDR3 DNA sequence: TGTGCCAGCAGCTCCCCCCAGAGAGGGAACTATGGCTACACCTTC. The variable domain in full, completed from reference TRBV7-9 and TRBJ1-2, reads DTGVSQNPRHKITKRGQNVTFRCDPISEHNRLYWYRQTLGQGPEFLTYFQNEAQLEKSRLLSDRFSAERPKGSFSTLEIQRTEQGDSAMYLCASSSPQRGNYGYTFGSGTRLTVV.

V usage is TRBV29-1 and J usage is TRBJ1-3; possible D gene TRBD1, 6 bases. Germline assignment: CDR1 SQVTM and CDR2 ANQGSEA. Trimming left V 4 bases short and J 3 bases short, with 7 bases between. This CDR3 comprises 12 residues. Here the CDR3 reads CSVAGDGNTIYF. The CDR3 nucleotides read TGCAGCGTTGCAGGGGATGGAAACACCATATATTTT.

This rearrangement joins TRBV5-6 to TRBJ2-7; D unclear. Per germline, CDR1 SGHDT and CDR2 YYEEEE. The V end lost 4 bases, the J end lost 2 bases, and 4 bases lay between the germline ends. The CDR3 is 11 amino acids. The CDR3 loop reads CASSHTYEQYF. The CDR3 DNA follows: TGTGCCAGCAGCCACACCTACGAGCAGTACTTC. Variable domain in full (rest from reference TRBV5-6 and TRBJ2-7): DAGVTQSPTHLIKTRGQQVTLRCSPKSGHDTVSWYQQALGQGPQFIFQYYEEEERQRGNFPDRFSGHQFPNYSSELNVNALLLGDSALYLCASSHTYEQYFGPGTRLTVT.

The rearrangement joins TRBV5-8 to TRBJ1-1; D call uncertain. The CDR3 runs to 13 residues. The germline V gene has CDR1 SGHTS and CDR2 YDEGEE. Trimming stripped 0 bases from V and 0 bases from J, with 3 bases between. CDR3 DNA: TGTGCCAGCAGCTTGGCCGTGAACACTGAAGCTTTCTTT. It translates to CASSLAVNTEAFF.

The chain couples TRBV6-2 or TRBV6-3 to TRBJ1-2, with 9 bases matching TRBD1. Germline lookup yields CDR1 MNHEY and CDR2 SVGEGT. The CDR3 has 15 residues. The ends lost 4 bases at V and 5 bases at J; junction bases unmatched: 8. The CDR3 loop reads CASSSPRQGGYGYTF. In DNA, the CDR3 is TGTGCCAGCAGTTCCCCTCGACAGGGGGGGTATGGCTACACCTTC.

V is TRBV7-8 and J is TRBJ2-1; 13 bases agree with TRBD2. CDR1 SGHVS and CDR2 FQNEAQ come from the germline V gene. The CDR3 has 17 residues. The trim removed 5 bases at V and 4 bases at J, leaving 8 bases unmatched. CDR3 residues: CASSTGTSGALYNEQFF. The DNA of the CDR3 is TGTGCCAGCAGCACGGGGACTAGCGGGGCCTTATACAATGAGCAGTTCTTC.

Turning to this clone: A junction end diverges from the germline sequence, so it may reflect a read error. The chain is built from TRBV5-6 and TRBJ1-2; tentatively, D is TRBD1 (5 bases). The CDR3 sequence is 13 residues long. CDR1 and CDR2 (germline): SGHDT, YYEEEE. The CDR3 reads CATSRQRNYGYTF. CDR3 nucleotide sequence: TGTGCCACCAGCAGACAGCGAAACTATGGCTACACCTTC.

This chain links TRBV5-6 with TRBJ2-7; D may be TRBD1 (5 bases). The germline V and J ends were trimmed by 0 bases and 3 bases, with 13 bases remaining between them. The germline gives CDR1 SGHDT, CDR2 YYEEEE. CDR3 length: 15 residues. CDR3 amino acids: CASSLEGSPRYEQYF. For the CDR3, the DNA is TGTGCCAGCAGCTTGGAGGGGTCCCCTCGCTACGAGCAGTACTTC.

This clone has only one observation. This sequence joins TRBV7-2 and TRBJ2-7; 10 nucleotides line up with TRBD2. The V segment lost 2 bases and the J segment 0 bases; nucleotides outside the gene matches: 10. CDR3 length: 18 residues. Germline CDR1 SGHTA, CDR2 FQGNSA. The CDR3 region is CASSLKAGGPSSSYEQYF. The CDR3 nucleotides read TGTGCCAGCAGCTTAAAAGCGGGGGGGCCGTCCAGCTCCTACGAGCAGTACTTC.

This chain uses TRBV28 with TRBJ2-7, with 12 bases lining up with TRBD1. The CDR3 is 17 amino acids. Germline V gene lookup returns CDR1 MDHEN and CDR2 SYDVKM. V gave up 5 bases and J gave up 5 bases; unmatched junction bases: 13. CDR3 in amino acids: CASSLNLRDRGRDEQYF. The CDR3, as DNA: TGTGCCAGCAGTCTTAACCTCCGGGACAGGGGGCGCGACGAGCAGTACTTC. Full variable domain (remainder filled in from reference TRBV28 and TRBJ2-7): DVKVTQSSRYLVKRTGEKVFLECVQDMDHENMFWYRQDPGLGLRLIYFSYDVKMKEKGDIPEGYSVSREKKERFSLILESASTNQTSMYLCASSLNLRDRGRDEQYFGPGTRLTVT.

The chain uses TRBV25-1 and TRBJ1-2; D possibly corresponds to TRBD1 (5 bases). The CDR3 loop spans 14 amino acids. V was clipped by 3 bases and J by 4 bases, with 12 bases between them. Germline V lookup: CDR1 MGHDK, CDR2 SYGVNS. Here the CDR3 reads CASSDLGGSYGYTF. The CDR3 DNA reads TGTGCCAGCAGTGACCTCGGGGGGTCCTATGGCTACACCTTC.

The rearrangement uses TRBV6-5 and TRBJ1-5; D gene uncertain. V lost 0 bases, J lost 6 bases, and 15 bases lay in between. The germline gives CDR1 MNHEY, CDR2 SVGAGI. This CDR3 has 16 amino acids. The CDR3 spells CASSYSTTPGGQPQHF. The DNA of the CDR3 is TGTGCCAGCAGTTACTCGACCACGCCGGGAGGTCAGCCCCAGCATTTT.

V usage is TRBV10-3 and J usage is TRBJ1-5; tentatively, D is TRBD1 (6 bases). In germline, CDR1 is ENHRY, CDR2 SYGVKD. V gave up 0 bases and J gave up 6 bases, with 21 bases separating them. There are 18 residues in the CDR3. CDR3 residues: CAISESAGKSLGGQPQHF. The CDR3 DNA is TGTGCCATCAGTGAGTCGGCAGGAAAATCACTAGGGGGTCAGCCCCAGCATTTT.

The gene calls are TRBV19 and TRBJ2-5; the match to TRBD2 covers 14 bases. This CDR3 spans 15 amino acids. V lost 6 bases, J lost 4 bases, and 4 bases stayed unmatched. Germline-derived CDR1 and CDR2 are LNHDA and SQIVND (reference sequence). The CDR3 nucleotides read TGTGCCAGTAGGGGACTAGCGGGGGCTATAGAGACCCAGTACTTC. This encodes CASRGLAGAIETQYF.

The chain combines TRBV7-2 with TRBJ1-1, with D maybe TRBD1 (5 bases). With 5 bases removed from V and 4 bases from J, the gap between germline ends came to 14 bases. The germline CDR1 and CDR2 sequences are SGHTA and FQGNSA. The CDR3 covers 14 residues. The CDR3 DNA is TGTGCCAGCAGCCATCAAAGGGGAGGCACTGAAGCTTTCTTT. Amino acids: CASSHQRGGTEAFF. Based on the CDR3 plus reference TRBV7-2 and TRBJ1-1, the full variable domain is GAGVSQSPSNKVTEKGKDVELRCDPISGHTALYWYRQSLGQGLEFLIYFQGNSAPDKSGLPSDRFSAERTGGSVSTLTIQRTQQEDSAVYLCASSHQRGGTEAFFGQGTRLTVV.

The chain carries TRBV10-3 and TRBJ2-6; 12 bases agree with TRBD1. The CDR3 spans 21 residues. Germline loops: CDR1 ENHRY, CDR2 SYGVKD. Trimming took 4 bases from V and 0 from J; bases not matched to a gene: 13. The CDR3 DNA follows: TGTGCCATCAGTGCCCTCTCCGGGACAGGGGGCGTGCGCTCTGGGGCCAACGTCCTGACTTTC. Residues: CAISALSGTGGVRSGANVLTF.

The gene calls are TRBV7-8 and TRBJ1-2; TRBD1 might be the D (6 bases). CDR1 SGHVS and CDR2 FQNEAQ come from the germline V gene. The V end lost 8 bases, the J end lost 4 bases, and 29 bases lay between the germline ends. The CDR3 covers 18 residues. The CDR3 DNA follows: TGTGCCAGCCAGGTTCTACGATTAGGGCAGGGGAGCTCCTATGGCTACACCTTC. It specifies CASQVLRLGQGSSYGYTF.

The V gene is TRBV4-2, the J gene TRBJ2-7; 8 nucleotides match TRBD2. CDR3 length: 15 residues. Looked up from germline, CDR1 is LGHNA and CDR2 is YNFKEQ. The J segment lost 2 bases and the V segment lost 4 bases, leaving 7 bases of the junction unmatched. The CDR3 DNA is TGTGCCAGCAGCCCCCCGGGGGGGCCAGCCTACGAGCAGTACTTC. Translation: CASSPPGGPAYEQYF.

The rearrangement uses TRBV19 and TRBJ2-5, with 7 bases lining up with TRBD1. CDR1 and CDR2 from the germline V gene are LNHDA and SQIVND (reference sequence). There are 16 residues in the CDR3. After removal of 3 bases from V and 4 bases from J, the junction contained 11 bases not matched to a gene. In DNA form, the CDR3 reads TGTGCCAGTAGTATCTGGGAGACAGGGAAGAGAGAGACCCAGTACTTC. Protein sequence: CASSIWETGKRETQYF.

V gene TRBV5-1 combines with J gene TRBJ1-6; TRBD1 agrees at 9 bases. The CDR3 consists of 16 residues. The germline V gene encodes CDR1 SGHRS and CDR2 YFSETQ. V lost 0 bases to trimming and J lost 7 bases; unmatched junction nucleotides: 5. The CDR3 loop reads CASSLAPGQGNSPLHF. The CDR3 DNA sequence: TGCGCCAGCAGCTTGGCTCCCGGACAGGGGAATTCACCCCTCCACTTT.

The chain combines TRBV2 with TRBJ2-2; D is perhaps TRBD2 (5 bases). The CDR3 sequence is 14 residues long. V lost 7 bases to trimming and J lost 1 base, with 10 bases between them. Per the germline V gene, CDR1 is SNHLY and CDR2 is FYNNEI. The DNA of the CDR3 is TGTGCCAGCAAGGGCGCGGGGAACACCGGGGAGCTGTTTTTT. Amino acids: CASKGAGNTGELFF.

The rearrangement joins TRBV12-3 or TRBV12-4 to TRBJ2-7; 11 bases are shared with TRBD1. The CDR3 is 13 residues long. V was pared by 8 bases and J by 2 bases, with 2 bases of the junction left unmatched. The CDR3 is CASGDRGTYEQYF. Here the CDR3 DNA reads TGTGCCAGCGGGGACAGGGGGACCTACGAGCAGTACTTC.

Here the CDR3 DNA reads TGTGCCAGCAGCTTAGGACATTCCACCGGGGAGCTGTTTTTT. It is translated as CASSLGHSTGELFF. The chain links TRBV7-2 to TRBJ2-2, with D unclear. Germline V gene data show CDR1 as SGHTA and CDR2 as FQGNSA. V lost 1 base, J lost 4 bases, and 7 bases lay in between. The CDR3 extends over 14 amino acids.

Worth noting for this clone: The junction differs from germline at one of its ends, possibly a read error. This sequence joins TRBV7-2 and TRBJ2-7; D is possibly TRBD2 (5 bases). The CDR3 consists of 11 residues. The germline gives CDR1 SGHTA, CDR2 FQGNSA. CDR3 sequence (DNA): TGTGCCAGCAGCTGGAAGGGAGTAATAAACTTC. Translated, it gives CASSWKGVINF. The full variable domain, rest sourced from reference TRBV7-2 and TRBJ2-7, is GAGVSQSPSNKVTEKGKDVELRCDPISGHTALYWYRQSLGQGLEFLIYFQGNSAPDKSGLPSDRFSAERTGGSVSTLTIQRTQQEDSAVYLCASSWKGVINFGPGTRLTVT.

V gene TRBV13 combines with J gene TRBJ2-7; D is unresolved. Germline lookup yields CDR1 PRHDT and CDR2 FYEKMQ (reference sequence). The CDR3 is 14 residues long. V gave up 0 bases and J gave up 3 bases, with 9 bases separating them. The CDR3: CASSLGATNYEQYV. CDR3 coding DNA: TGTGCCAGCAGCTTAGGTGCAACAAACTACGAGCAGTACGTC.

The V call is TRBV1, the J call TRBJ2-3; the table's D call, TRBD2, has no DNA check behind it. TRBV1 is a pseudogene locus. The CDR3 sequence is 16 residues long. This CDR3 reads CTSSRTKGTSTDTQYF. In DNA form, the CDR3 reads TGCACCAGCAGCCGGACTAAGGGGACTAGCACAGATACGCAGTATTTT.

The rearrangement joins TRBV5-1 to TRBJ1-1, with D unclear. Trimming removed 0 bases from V and 4 bases from J, with 19 bases in between. Germline values: CDR1 SGHRS, CDR2 YFSETQ. CDR3 length: 17 amino acids. CDR3 in DNA: TGCGCCAGCAGCTTGGTTCTACTCGGTCAGGTGAGCACTGAAGCTTTCTTT. It is translated as CASSLVLLGQVSTEAFF. Full variable domain (outside the CDR3, taken from reference TRBV5-1 and TRBJ1-1): KAGVTQTPRYLIKTRGQQVTLSCSPISGHRSVSWYQQTPGQGLQFLFEYFSETQRNKGNFPGRFSGRQFSNSRSEMNVSTLELGDSALYLCASSLVLLGQVSTEAFFGQGTRLTVV.